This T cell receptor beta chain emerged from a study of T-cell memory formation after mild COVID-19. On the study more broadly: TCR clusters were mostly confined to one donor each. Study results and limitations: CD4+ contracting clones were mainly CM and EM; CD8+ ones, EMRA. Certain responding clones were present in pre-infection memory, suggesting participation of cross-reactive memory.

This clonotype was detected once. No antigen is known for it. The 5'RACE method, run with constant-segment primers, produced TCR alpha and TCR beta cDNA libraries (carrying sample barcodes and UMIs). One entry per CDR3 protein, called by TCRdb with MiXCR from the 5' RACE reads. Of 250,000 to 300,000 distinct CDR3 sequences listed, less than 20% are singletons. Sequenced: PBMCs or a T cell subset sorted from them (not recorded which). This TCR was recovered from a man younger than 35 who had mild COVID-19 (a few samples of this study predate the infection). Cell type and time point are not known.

CDR3 in amino acids: CASRSRDAKNIQYF. The DNA for the CDR3 is TGTGCCAGCAGGTCCCGGGACGCCAAAAACATTCAGTACTTC. This sequence joins TRBV28 and TRBJ2-4; D possibly uses TRBD1 or TRBD2 (5 bases each). The CDR3 covers 14 residues. Trimming pared 6 bases from V and 1 base from J, leaving 10 bases between. CDR1 and CDR2 (germline): MDHEN, SYDVKM.